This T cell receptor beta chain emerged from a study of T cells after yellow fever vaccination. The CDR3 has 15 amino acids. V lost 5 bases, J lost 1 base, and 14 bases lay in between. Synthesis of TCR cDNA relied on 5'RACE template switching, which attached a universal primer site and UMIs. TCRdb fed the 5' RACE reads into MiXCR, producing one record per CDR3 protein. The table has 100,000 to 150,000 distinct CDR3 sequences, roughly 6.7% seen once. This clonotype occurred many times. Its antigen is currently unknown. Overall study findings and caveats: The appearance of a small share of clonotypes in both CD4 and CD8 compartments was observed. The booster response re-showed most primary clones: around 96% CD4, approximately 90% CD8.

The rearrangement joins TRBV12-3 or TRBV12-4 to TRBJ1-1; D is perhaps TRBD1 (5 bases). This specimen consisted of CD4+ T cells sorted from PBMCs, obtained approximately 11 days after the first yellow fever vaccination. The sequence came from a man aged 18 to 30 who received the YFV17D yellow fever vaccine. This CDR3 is CASSPHGASNTEAFF. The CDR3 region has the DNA TGTGCCAGCAGTCCCCACGGGGCCTCGAACACTGAAGCTTTCTTT.